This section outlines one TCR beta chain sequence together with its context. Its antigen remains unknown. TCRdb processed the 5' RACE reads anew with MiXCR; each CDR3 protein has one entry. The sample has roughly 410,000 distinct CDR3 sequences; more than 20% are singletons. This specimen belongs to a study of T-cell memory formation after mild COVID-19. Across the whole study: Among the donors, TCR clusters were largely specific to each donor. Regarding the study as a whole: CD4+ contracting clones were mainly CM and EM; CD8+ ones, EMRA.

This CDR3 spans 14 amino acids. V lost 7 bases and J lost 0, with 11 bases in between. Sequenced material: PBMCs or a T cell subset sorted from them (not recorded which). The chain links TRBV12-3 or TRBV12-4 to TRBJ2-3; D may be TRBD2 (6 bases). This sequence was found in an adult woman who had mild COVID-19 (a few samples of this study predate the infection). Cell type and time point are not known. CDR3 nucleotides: TGTGCCAGCATCCTCGGGGGTAGCACAGATACGCAGTATTTT. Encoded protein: CASILGGSTDTQYF.